One and the same sample provided the 9 T cell receptor beta chains below, sequenced in a study of T-cell reconstitution after alpha-beta-depleted transplantation in children (dated by TCRdb to the mid-2010s). Library preparation used PCR. The data were produced on an Illumina HiSeq 2500. Molecular barcoding was employed in the preparation of TCR libraries, with unique molecular identifiers being used to normalize TCRbeta repertoire quantification. TCRdb cleaned the public reads at Q25 with fastp, built clones with MiXCR and kept in-frame beta chains. CDR3 protein duplicates are merged, each entry listing the most common genes and DNA. Recorded for this sample are about 870,000 distinct CDR3 sequences; roughly 15% of them occurred a single time. About 5% of the sample belongs to the ten largest clones. The treatment or condition label corresponds to: allogeneic hematopoietic cell transplantation with graft depleted of TCRalphabeta T cells and CD19 B cells.

The sequencing here drew on PBMCs, mostly from graft donor cells, taken 360 days after TCRalphabeta/CD19-depleted stem cell transplant. Receptors originate from a male patient younger than 18 who had a stem cell transplant for acute lymphoblastic leukemia, so the T cells may come from the graft donor.

This clonotype was seen only a few times. The chain carries TRBV6-1 and TRBJ1-5; unclear D gene. The V end lost 8 bases, the J end lost 6 bases, and 20 bases lay between the germline ends. The germline gives CDR1 MNHNS, CDR2 SASEGT. CDR3 length equals 15 residues. CDR3 nucleotides: TGTGCCAGCCGAGCTACGGGGTCTTTTGGTCAGCCCCAGCATTTT. Its protein is CASRATGSFGQPQHF.

At least ten counts were recorded for this clonotype. J is TRBJ1-3 and V is TRBV5-1; 7 bases align to TRBD1. With 4 bases clipped from V and 3 bases from J, the junction kept 7 bases outside the gene matches. The germline V gene encodes CDR1 SGHRS and CDR2 YFSETQ. The length of the CDR3 is 15 residues. The CDR3 coding sequence is TGCGCCAGCAGCAGGGGACAGCTAGATGGAAACACCATATATTTT. Its protein is CASSRGQLDGNTIYF. The whole variable domain, remainder taken from reference TRBV5-1 and TRBJ1-3, is KAGVTQTPRYLIKTRGQQVTLSCSPISGHRSVSWYQQTPGQGLQFLFEYFSETQRNKGNFPGRFSGRQFSNSRSEMNVSTLELGDSALYLCASSRGQLDGNTIYFGEGSWLTVV.

This clonotype was detected a few times. The chain has TRBV7-2 and TRBJ2-3; 9 positions match TRBD2. V lost 5 bases to trimming and J lost 2 bases; unmatched junction nucleotides: 8. The germline CDR1 and CDR2 sequences are SGHTA and FQGNSA. The CDR3 is 16 amino acids. The CDR3 DNA follows: TGTGCCAGCAGCATCATTAGCGGGAGCGCCACAGATACGCAGTATTTT. Protein: CASSIISGSATDTQYF. Using reference TRBV7-2 and TRBJ2-3 for the parts outside the CDR3, the full variable domain is GAGVSQSPSNKVTEKGKDVELRCDPISGHTALYWYRQSLGQGLEFLIYFQGNSAPDKSGLPSDRFSAERTGGSVSTLTIQRTQQEDSAVYLCASSIISGSATDTQYFGPGTRLTVL.

The chain is built from TRBV12-5 and TRBJ2-1; D is undetermined. This CDR3 has 14 residues. Trimming removed 1 base from V and 4 bases from J, with 8 bases in between. Germline V gene lookup returns CDR1 LGHNT and CDR2 FRNRAP. CDR3 sequence reads: CASGLGQTYNEQFF. In DNA form, the CDR3 reads TGTGCTAGTGGTTTGGGGCAAACGTACAATGAGCAGTTCTTC. The full variable domain, completed using reference TRBV12-5 and TRBJ2-1, is DARVTQTPRHKVTEMGQEVTMRCQPILGHNTVFWYRQTMMQGLELLAYFRNRAPLDDSGMPKDRFSAEMPDATLATLKIQPSEPRDSAVYFCASGLGQTYNEQFFGPGTRLTVL.

This clonotype was observed a few times. V and J are TRBV5-1 and TRBJ2-3; 7 bases agree with TRBD1. Germline V gene data show CDR1 as SGHRS and CDR2 as YFSETQ. The J segment lost 2 bases and the V segment lost 7 bases, leaving 10 bases of the junction unmatched. The CDR3 consists of 15 residues. CDR3 region: CASGLGQPFTDTQYF. The CDR3 nucleotides read TGCGCCAGCGGACTGGGACAGCCCTTCACAGATACGCAGTATTTT.

CDR3 region: CASSSLKATGELFF. Written as DNA, the CDR3 is TGTGCCAGCAGCTCCTTAAAGGCGACCGGGGAGCTGTTTTTT. V and J are TRBV11-2 and TRBJ2-2; D gene unclear. This CDR3 has 14 residues. V lost 4 bases to trimming and J lost 5 bases, with 11 bases between them. Germline lookup yields CDR1 SGHAT and CDR2 FQNNGV.

The chain is built from TRBV15 and TRBJ2-5; D uncertain. Trimming stripped 6 bases from V and 5 bases from J, with 16 bases between. The CDR3 runs 14 residues. Germline V CDR1 and CDR2: LNHNV, YYDKDF (reference sequence). CDR3 protein: CATSQKRAGETQYF. The DNA of the CDR3 is TGTGCCACCAGTCAGAAAAGGGCCGGGGAGACCCAGTACTTC. The variable domain in full, completed from reference TRBV15 and TRBJ2-5, reads DAMVIQNPRYQVTQFGKPVTLSCSQTLNHNVMYWYQQKSSQAPKLLFHYYDKDFNNEADTPDNFQSRRPNTSFCFLDIRSPGLGDTAMYLCATSQKRAGETQYFGPGTRLLVL.

This rearrangement joins TRBV5-6 to TRBJ2-7, with TRBD2 identical over 8 bases. From germline, CDR1 is SGHDT and CDR2 YYEEEE. The CDR3 totals 14 residues. V shed 7 bases, J shed 4 bases, and the junction held 10 bases outside the gene matches. Here the CDR3 DNA reads TGTGCCAGCCAGTGGGGTAGCGGGATTTACGAGCAGTACTTC. Translated: CASQWGSGIYEQYF.

The rearrangement links TRBV25-1 to TRBJ1-6; D is ambiguous. This CDR3 contains 15 residues. Trimming left V 7 bases short and J 5 bases short, with 15 bases between. The V gene's germline CDR1 is MGHDK and CDR2 SYGVNS. The CDR3 spells CASKRRQADNSPLHF. In DNA form, the CDR3 reads TGTGCCAGCAAGCGTAGGCAGGCAGATAATTCACCCCTCCACTTT. Using reference TRBV25-1 and TRBJ1-6 for the parts outside the CDR3, the full variable domain is EADIYQTPRYLVIGTGKKITLECSQTMGHDKMYWYQQDPGMELHLIHYSYGVNSTEKGDLSSESTVSRIRTEHFPLTLESARPSHTSQYLCASKRRQADNSPLHFGNGTRLTVT.